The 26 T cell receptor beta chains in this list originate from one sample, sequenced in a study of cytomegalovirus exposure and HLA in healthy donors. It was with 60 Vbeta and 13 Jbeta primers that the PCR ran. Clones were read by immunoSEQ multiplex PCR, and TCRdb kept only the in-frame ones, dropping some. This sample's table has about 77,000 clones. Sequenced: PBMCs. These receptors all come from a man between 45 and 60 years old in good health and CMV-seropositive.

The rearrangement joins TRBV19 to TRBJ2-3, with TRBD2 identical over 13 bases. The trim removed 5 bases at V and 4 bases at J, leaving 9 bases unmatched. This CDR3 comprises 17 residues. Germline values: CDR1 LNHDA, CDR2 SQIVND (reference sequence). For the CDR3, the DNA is TGTGCCAGTAGTCCCCGGACTAGCGGGAGAATGGCAGATACGCAGTATTTT. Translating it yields CASSPRTSGRMADTQYF.

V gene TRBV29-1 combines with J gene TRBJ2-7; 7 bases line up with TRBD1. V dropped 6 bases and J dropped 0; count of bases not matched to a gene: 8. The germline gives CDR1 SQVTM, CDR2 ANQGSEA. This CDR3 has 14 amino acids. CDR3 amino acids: CSVADRAASYEQYF. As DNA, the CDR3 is TGCAGCGTCGCCGACAGGGCTGCCTCCTACGAGCAGTACTTC.

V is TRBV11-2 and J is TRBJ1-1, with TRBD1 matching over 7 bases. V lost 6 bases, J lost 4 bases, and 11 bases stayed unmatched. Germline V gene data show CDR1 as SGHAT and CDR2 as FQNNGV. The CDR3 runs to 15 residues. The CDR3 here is CASSRGGLEGTEAFF. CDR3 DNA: TGTGCCAGCAGTCGAGGGGGCCTCGAGGGCACTGAAGCTTTCTTT.

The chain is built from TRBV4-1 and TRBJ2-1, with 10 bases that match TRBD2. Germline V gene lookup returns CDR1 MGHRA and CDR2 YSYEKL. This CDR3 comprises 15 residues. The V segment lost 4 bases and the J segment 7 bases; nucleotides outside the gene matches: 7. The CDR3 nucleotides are TGCGCCAGCAGCCGGACCACTAGCGGGGAGAATGAGCAGTTCTTC. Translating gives CASSRTTSGENEQFF.

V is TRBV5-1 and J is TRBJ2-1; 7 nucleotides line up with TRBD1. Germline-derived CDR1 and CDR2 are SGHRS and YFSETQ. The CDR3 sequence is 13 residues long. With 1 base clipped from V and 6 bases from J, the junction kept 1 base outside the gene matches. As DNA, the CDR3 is TGCGCCAGCAGCTTGACAGGGGCCAATGAGCAGTTCTTC. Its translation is CASSLTGANEQFF.

This CDR3 is CASSQDSGGYTGELFF. The CDR3 nucleotides are TGCGCCAGCAGCCAAGATTCAGGGGGCTACACCGGGGAGCTGTTTTTT. This chain joins TRBV4-1 and TRBJ2-2, with 8 bases identical to TRBD1. Losses at the gene ends were 0 bases for V and 3 bases for J; bases not matched to a gene: 3. Germline assignment: CDR1 MGHRA and CDR2 YSYEKL. This CDR3 has 16 residues.

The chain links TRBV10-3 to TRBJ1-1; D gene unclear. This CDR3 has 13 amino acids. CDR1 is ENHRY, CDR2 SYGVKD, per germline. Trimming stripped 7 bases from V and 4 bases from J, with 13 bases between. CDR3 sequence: CAIIREYGTEAFF. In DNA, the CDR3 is TGTGCCATCATAAGGGAGTATGGCACTGAAGCTTTCTTT.

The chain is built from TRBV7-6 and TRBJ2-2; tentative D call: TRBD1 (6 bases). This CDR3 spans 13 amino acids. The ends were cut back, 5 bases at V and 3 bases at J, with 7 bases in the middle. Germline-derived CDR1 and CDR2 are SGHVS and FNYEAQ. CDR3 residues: CASSPGDTGELFF. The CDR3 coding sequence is TGTGCCAGCAGCCCAGGGGACACCGGGGAGCTGTTTTTT.

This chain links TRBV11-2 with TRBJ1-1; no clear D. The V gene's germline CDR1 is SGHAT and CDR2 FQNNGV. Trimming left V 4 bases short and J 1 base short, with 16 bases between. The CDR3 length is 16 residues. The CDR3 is CASSWSGGYRNTEAFF. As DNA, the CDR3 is TGTGCCAGCAGCTGGTCAGGAGGTTATAGGAACACTGAAGCTTTCTTT.

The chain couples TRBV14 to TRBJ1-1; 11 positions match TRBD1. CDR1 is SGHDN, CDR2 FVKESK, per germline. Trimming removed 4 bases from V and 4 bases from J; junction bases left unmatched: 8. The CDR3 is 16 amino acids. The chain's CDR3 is CASSPRDRGLGTEAFF. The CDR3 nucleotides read TGTGCCAGCAGCCCCCGGGACAGGGGGTTGGGCACTGAAGCTTTCTTT.

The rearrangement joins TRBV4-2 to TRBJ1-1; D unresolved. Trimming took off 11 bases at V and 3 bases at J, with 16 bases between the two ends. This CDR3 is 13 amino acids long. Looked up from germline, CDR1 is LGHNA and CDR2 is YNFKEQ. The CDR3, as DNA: TGTGCCTCCCGAGAGGCAGTATACACTGAAGCTTTCTTT. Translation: CASREAVYTEAFF.

CDR3 DNA sequence: TGTGCCACCGGAGGGACGGGGCTAACCTACGAGCAGTACGTC. Translated, it gives CATGGTGLTYEQYV. This chain joins TRBV10-3 and TRBJ2-7, with a weak D call TRBD2 (6 bases). Deletions cut 10 bases from V and 2 bases from J, with 18 bases between. Germline CDR1 is ENHRY and CDR2 is SYGVKD. The CDR3 totals 14 residues.

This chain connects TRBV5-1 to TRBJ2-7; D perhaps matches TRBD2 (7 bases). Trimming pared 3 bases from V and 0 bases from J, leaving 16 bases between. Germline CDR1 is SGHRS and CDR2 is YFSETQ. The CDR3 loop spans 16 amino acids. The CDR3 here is CASSSFGGLSSYEQYF. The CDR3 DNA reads TGCGCCAGCAGCTCGTTCGGGGGGCTTAGCTCCTACGAGCAGTACTTC.

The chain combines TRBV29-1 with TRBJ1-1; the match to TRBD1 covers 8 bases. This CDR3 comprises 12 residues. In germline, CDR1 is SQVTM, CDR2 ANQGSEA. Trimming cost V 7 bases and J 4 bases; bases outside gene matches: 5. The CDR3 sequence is CSATQGGTEAFF. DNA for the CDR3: TGCAGCGCTACACAGGGGGGCACTGAAGCTTTCTTT.

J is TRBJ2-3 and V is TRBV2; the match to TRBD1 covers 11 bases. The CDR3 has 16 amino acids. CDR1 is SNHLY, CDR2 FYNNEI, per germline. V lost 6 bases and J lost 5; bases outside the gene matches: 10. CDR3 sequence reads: CASSRGQGARGDTQYF. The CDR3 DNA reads TGTGCCAGCAGCCGCGGACAGGGGGCGCGTGGAGATACGCAGTATTTT.

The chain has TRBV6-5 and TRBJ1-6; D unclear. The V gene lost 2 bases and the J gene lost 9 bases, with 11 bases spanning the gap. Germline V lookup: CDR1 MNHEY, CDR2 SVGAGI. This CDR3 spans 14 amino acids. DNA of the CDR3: TGTGCCAGCAGTTACCTGGCAGAGGGTTCACCCCTCCACTTT. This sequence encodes CASSYLAEGSPLHF.

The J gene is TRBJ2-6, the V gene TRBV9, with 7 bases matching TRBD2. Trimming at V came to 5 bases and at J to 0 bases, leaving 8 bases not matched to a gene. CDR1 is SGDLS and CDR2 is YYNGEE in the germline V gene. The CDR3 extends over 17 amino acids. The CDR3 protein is CASRATSYDSGANVLTF. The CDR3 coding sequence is TGTGCCAGCAGAGCGACTAGCTATGACTCTGGGGCCAACGTCCTGACTTTC. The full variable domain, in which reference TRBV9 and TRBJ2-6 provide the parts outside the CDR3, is DSGVTQTPKHLITATGQRVTLRCSPRSGDLSVYWYQQSLDQGLQFLIQYYNGEERAKGNILERFSAQQFPDLHSELNLSSLELGDSALYFCASRATSYDSGANVLTFGAGSRLTVL.

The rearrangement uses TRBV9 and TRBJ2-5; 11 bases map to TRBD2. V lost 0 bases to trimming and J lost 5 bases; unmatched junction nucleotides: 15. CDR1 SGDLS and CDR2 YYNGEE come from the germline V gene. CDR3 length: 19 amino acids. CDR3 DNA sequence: TGTGCCAGCAGCGTAGAAGGGACTAGCGGTCCTACCCTCCGGGAGACCCAGTACTTC. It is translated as CASSVEGTSGPTLRETQYF.

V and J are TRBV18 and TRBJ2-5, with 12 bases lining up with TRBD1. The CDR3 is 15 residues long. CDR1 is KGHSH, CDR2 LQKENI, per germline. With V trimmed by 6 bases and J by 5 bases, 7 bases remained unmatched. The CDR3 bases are TGTGCCAGCTCTCTTGGGACAGGGGGCATGGAGACCCAGTACTTC. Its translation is CASSLGTGGMETQYF.

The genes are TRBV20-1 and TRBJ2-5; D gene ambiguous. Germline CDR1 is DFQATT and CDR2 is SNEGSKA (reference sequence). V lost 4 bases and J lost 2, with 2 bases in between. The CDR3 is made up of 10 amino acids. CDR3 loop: CSATQETQYF. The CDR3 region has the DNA TGCAGTGCTACACAAGAGACCCAGTACTTC.

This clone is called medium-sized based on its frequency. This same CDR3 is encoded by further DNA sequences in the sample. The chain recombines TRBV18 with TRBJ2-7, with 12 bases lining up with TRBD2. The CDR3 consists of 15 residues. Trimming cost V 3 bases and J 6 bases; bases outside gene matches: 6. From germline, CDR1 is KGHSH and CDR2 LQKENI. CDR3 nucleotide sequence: TGTGCCAGCTCACCTTCCGGGACTAGCGGGTTCGAGCAGTACTTC. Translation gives CASSPSGTSGFEQYF.

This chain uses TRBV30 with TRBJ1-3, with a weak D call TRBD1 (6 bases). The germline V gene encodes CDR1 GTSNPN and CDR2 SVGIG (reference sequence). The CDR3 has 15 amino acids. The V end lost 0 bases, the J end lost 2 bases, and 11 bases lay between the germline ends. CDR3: CAWSVQGATGNTIYF. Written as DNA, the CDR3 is TGTGCCTGGAGTGTACAGGGTGCGACTGGAAACACCATATATTTT.

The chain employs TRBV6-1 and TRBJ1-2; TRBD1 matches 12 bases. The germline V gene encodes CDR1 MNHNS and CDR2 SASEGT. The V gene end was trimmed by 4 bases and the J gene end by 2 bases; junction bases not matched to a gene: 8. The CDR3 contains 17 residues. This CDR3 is CASSARDRGLLNYGYTF. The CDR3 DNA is TGTGCCAGCAGTGCCCGGGACAGGGGGCTTCTAAACTATGGCTACACCTTC.

The CDR3: CSARGGDEQFF. The CDR3 DNA sequence: TGCAGTGCTAGAGGGGGAGATGAGCAGTTCTTC. The chain recombines TRBV20-1 with TRBJ2-1; a weak D match, TRBD2 (5 bases). The V and J ends lost 1 base and 8 bases respectively, with 6 bases between them. Germline values: CDR1 DFQATT, CDR2 SNEGSKA (reference sequence). This CDR3 spans 11 amino acids.

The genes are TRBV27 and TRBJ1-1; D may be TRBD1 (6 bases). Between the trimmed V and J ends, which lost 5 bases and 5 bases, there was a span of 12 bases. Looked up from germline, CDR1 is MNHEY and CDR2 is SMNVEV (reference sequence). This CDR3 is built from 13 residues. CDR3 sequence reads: CASSPLQGTEAFF. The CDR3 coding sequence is TGTGCCAGCAGTCCCCTTCAGGGGACTGAAGCTTTCTTT.

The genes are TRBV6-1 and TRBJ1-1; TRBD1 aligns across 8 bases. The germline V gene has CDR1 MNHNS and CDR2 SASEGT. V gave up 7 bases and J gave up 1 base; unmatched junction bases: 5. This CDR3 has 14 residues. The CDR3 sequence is CASTRTGQNTEAFF. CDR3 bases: TGTGCCAGCACCCGGACAGGGCAGAACACTGAAGCTTTCTTT.